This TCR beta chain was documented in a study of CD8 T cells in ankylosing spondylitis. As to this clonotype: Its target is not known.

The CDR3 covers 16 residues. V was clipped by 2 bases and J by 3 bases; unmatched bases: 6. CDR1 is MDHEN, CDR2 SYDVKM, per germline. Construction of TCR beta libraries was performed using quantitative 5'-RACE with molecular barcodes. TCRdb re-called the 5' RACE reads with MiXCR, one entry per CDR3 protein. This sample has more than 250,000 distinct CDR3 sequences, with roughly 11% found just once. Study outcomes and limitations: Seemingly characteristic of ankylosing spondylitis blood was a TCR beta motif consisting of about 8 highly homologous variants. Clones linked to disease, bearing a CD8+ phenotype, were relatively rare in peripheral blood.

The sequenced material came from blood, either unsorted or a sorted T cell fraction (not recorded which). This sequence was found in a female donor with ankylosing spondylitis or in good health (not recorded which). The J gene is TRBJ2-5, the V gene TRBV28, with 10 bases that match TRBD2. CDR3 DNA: TGTGCCAGCAGTTTAAAGGGACTAGCGAGGGAAGAGACCCAGTACTTC. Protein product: CASSLKGLAREETQYF. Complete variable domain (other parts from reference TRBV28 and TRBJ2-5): DVKVTQSSRYLVKRTGEKVFLECVQDMDHENMFWYRQDPGLGLRLIYFSYDVKMKEKGDIPEGYSVSREKKERFSLILESASTNQTSMYLCASSLKGLAREETQYFGPGTRLLVL.